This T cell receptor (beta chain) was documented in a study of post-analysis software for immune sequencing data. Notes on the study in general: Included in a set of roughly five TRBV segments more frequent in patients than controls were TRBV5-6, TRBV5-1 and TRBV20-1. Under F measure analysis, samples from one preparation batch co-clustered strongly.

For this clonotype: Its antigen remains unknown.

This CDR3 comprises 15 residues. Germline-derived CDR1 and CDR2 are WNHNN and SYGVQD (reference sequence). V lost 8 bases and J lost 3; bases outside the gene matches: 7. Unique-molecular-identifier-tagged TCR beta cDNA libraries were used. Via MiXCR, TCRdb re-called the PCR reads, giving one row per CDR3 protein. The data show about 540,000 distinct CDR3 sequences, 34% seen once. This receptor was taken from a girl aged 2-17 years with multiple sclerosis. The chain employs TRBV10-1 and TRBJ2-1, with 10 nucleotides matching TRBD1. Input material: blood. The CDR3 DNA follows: TGCGCCAGCTCCACCGGGACAGGGGACTACAATGAGCAGTTCTTC. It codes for CASSTGTGDYNEQFF.